This is a list of T cell receptor beta chains from one sample in a study of OX40 agonist ivuxolimab in advanced cancers. The method was immunoSEQ multiplex PCR; TCRdb's version includes in-frame clones alone and lacks a portion of them. This table holds 60,000 to 95,000 clones, about 85% found once. The sequencing used CD4+ or CD8+ T cells sorted from blood, collected in a trial of the OX40 agonist ivuxolimab. The receptors originated from an adult with an advanced solid tumor such as melanoma, head and neck, liver or kidney cancer. The CDR3 runs from the conserved cysteine through the conserved F or W. Fields, in order: J gene, clone size, CDR3 length, D gene, V gene, CDR3 DNA, CDR3 protein. A D gene is named only where the DNA matches it firmly. Rows give clone size only sometimes, using once, few, many, or a class for an expanded clone.

J: TRBJ1-5
size: -
length: 16
D: TRBD1
V: TRBV28
DNA: TGTGCCAGCAGTCGAGGACAGGGCAGGGAAAATCAGCCCCAGCATTTT
CDR3: CASSRGQGRENQPQHF

J: TRBJ2-4
size: -
length: 13
D: TRBD1
V: TRBV28
DNA: TGTGCCAGCCTTGACAGGGACAAAAACATTCAGTACTTC
CDR3: CASLDRDKNIQYF

J: TRBJ1-6
size: -
length: 15
D: -
V: TRBV7-2
DNA: TGTGCCAGCAGCGCCGGGCCTGAGGTTGATTCACCCCTCCACTTT
CDR3: CASSAGPEVDSPLHF

J: TRBJ1-2
size: -
length: 13
D: -
V: TRBV29-1
DNA: TGCAGCGTTGGGGCTACAACCGACTATGGCTACACCTTC
CDR3: CSVGATTDYGYTF

J: TRBJ2-7
size: -
length: 14
D: -
V: TRBV6-1
DNA: TGTGCCAGCAGTGAACAAGTGAGCTCCTACGAGCAGTACTTC
CDR3: CASSEQVSSYEQYF

J: TRBJ2-3
size: -
length: 13
D: -
V: TRBV19
DNA: TGTGCCAGTAGTATGAATTGGGCAGATACGCAGTATTTT
CDR3: CASSMNWADTQYF

J: TRBJ2-2
size: -
length: 13
D: -
V: TRBV18
DNA: TGTGCCAGCTCACCTAGCCACACCGGGGAGCTGTTTTTT
CDR3: CASSPSHTGELFF

J: TRBJ2-7
size: -
length: 15
D: TRBD2
V: TRBV19
DNA: TGTGCCACAGGACTAGCGGGAGAGGGGGCCTACGAGCAGTACTTC
CDR3: CATGLAGEGAYEQYF

J: TRBJ1-5
size: -
length: 16
D: -
V: TRBV6-5
DNA: TGTGCCAGCAGTTACTCTAGGGGATCCCACTATCAGCCCCAGCATTTT
CDR3: CASSYSRGSHYQPQHF

J: TRBJ2-7
size: -
length: 14
D: TRBD2
V: TRBV6-1
DNA: TGTGCCAGCGGACCCACTAGCGGGAGCTACGAGCAGTACTTC
CDR3: CASGPTSGSYEQYF

J: TRBJ2-1
size: once
length: 16
D: -
V: TRBV5-1
DNA: TGCGCCAGCAGCTTGGCAGGATTGAACTCCTACAATGAGCAGTTCTTC
CDR3: CASSLAGLNSYNEQFF

J: TRBJ2-3
size: -
length: 13
D: -
V: TRBV19
DNA: TGTGCCACCAGAGGGCTAGCTAGCGATACGCAGTATTTT
CDR3: CATRGLASDTQYF

J: TRBJ1-3
size: few
length: 15
D: -
V: TRBV5-5
DNA: TGTGCCAGCAGCTTGTTGACCTTGGAAGGAAACACCATATATTTT
CDR3: CASSLLTLEGNTIYF

J: TRBJ2-1
size: -
length: 16
D: TRBD1
V: TRBV27
DNA: TGTGCCAGCAGTCCGCTACAGGGGGCAGGGTACAATGAGCAGTTCTTC
CDR3: CASSPLQGAGYNEQFF

J: TRBJ1-2
size: -
length: 13
D: TRBD1
V: TRBV28
DNA: TGTGCCAGCAGTTTGACAGGGATGGGTGGCTACACCTTC
CDR3: CASSLTGMGGYTF

J: TRBJ2-7
size: -
length: 15
D: TRBD2
V: TRBV11-1
DNA: TGTGCCAGCAGCTACCTGGCGGGAGCGCCCTACGAGCAGTACTTC
CDR3: CASSYLAGAPYEQYF

J: TRBJ2-7
size: -
length: 19
D: TRBD2
V: TRBV5-4
DNA: TGTGCCAGCAGCTTGGCCCCACCCGGTAGAGCGGGAGGTTCATCCGAGCAGTACTTC
CDR3: CASSLAPPGRAGGSSEQYF

J: TRBJ1-2
size: -
length: 14
D: -
V: TRBV6-1
DNA: TGTGCCAGCAGTGAATGGGCCAGGGCCTATGGCTACACCTTC
CDR3: CASSEWARAYGYTF

J: TRBJ1-2
size: few
length: 15
D: -
V: TRBV28
DNA: TGTGCCAGCATTGAGTTTTCGGCCAGCTTCTATGGCTACACCTTC
CDR3: CASIEFSASFYGYTF

J: TRBJ2-7
size: -
length: 12
D: TRBD1
V: TRBV7-9
DNA: TGTGCGGGACAGGGGGCCTCCTACGAGCAGTACTTC
CDR3: CAGQGASYEQYF